This T cell receptor (beta chain) was sequenced in a study of T cell repertoires in cytomegalovirus infection. Turning to the study itself: From public TCR beta signatures came an indication of both CMV infection and matching HLA type.

Study observations and caveats: Cumulative public TCR beta family frequency identified CMV carriers with the relevant HLA. The response measured ex vivo was dominated by TCR beta clonotypes (HLA-C-restricted and CMV-specific).

Trimming pared 6 bases from V and 8 bases from J, leaving 13 bases between. This CDR3 has 12 residues. Note on this clonotype: Its specificity is not known.

One entry per CDR3 protein results from TCRdb running MiXCR on the reads. The sample contains 100,000 to 150,000 distinct CDR3 sequences, 8.8% of which appear only once. The chain combines TRBV12-3 or TRBV12-4 with TRBJ1-2; D uncertain. Specimen: PBMCs. The clonotype originates from a human donor in good health (CMV status not recorded). Some clones in this sample may be carry-over from other donors' samples. The chain's CDR3 is CASSRSGVGYTF. CDR3 coding DNA: TGTGCCAGCAGCCGATCCGGGGTAGGCTACACCTTC.